This is a list of T cell receptor beta chains from one sample in a study of cytomegalovirus exposure and HLA in healthy donors. Assay used: immunoSEQ multiplex PCR; TCRdb lists only in-frame clones, some missing. The data contain tens of thousands of clones, 72% of them seen just once; the ten biggest clones take up approximately 12%. Material: PBMCs. Source of these receptors: a woman in her forties in good health and CMV-seropositive. CDR3s include the opening cysteine and the closing phenylalanine or tryptophan. Fields, in order: clone size, J gene, V gene, CDR3 length, D gene, CDR3 DNA, CDR3 protein. D genes are given only for firm matches. Expanded clones get a size class; other rows say once, few or many, or leave the size out.

clone_size: NA; j_call: TRBJ1-3; v_call: TRBV30; cdr3_length: 13; d_call: TRBD1; cdr3_nt: TGTGCCTGGAGCAGGGGGTCTGGAAACACCATATATTTT; cdr3_aa: CAWSRGSGNTIYF
clone_size: NA; j_call: TRBJ1-2; v_call: TRBV30; cdr3_length: 16; d_call: TRBD1; cdr3_nt: TGTGCCTGGAGTGAATGGGAGCAGGGGGCGGGAGATGGCTACCCCTTC; cdr3_aa: CAWSEWEQGAGDGYPF
clone_size: NA; j_call: TRBJ1-2; v_call: TRBV5-1; cdr3_length: 17; d_call: TRBD1; cdr3_nt: TGCGCCAGCAGCTGGGGACCCGGGACAGGGGTGCTGGATGGCTACACCTTC; cdr3_aa: CASSWGPGTGVLDGYTF
clone_size: NA; j_call: TRBJ2-1; v_call: TRBV19; cdr3_length: 17; d_call: NA; cdr3_nt: TGTGCCAGTACTCTCCGGGGAGGACACAGCATAAACAATGAGCAGTTCTTC; cdr3_aa: CASTLRGGHSINNEQFF
clone_size: NA; j_call: TRBJ2-1; v_call: TRBV6-5; cdr3_length: 15; d_call: NA; cdr3_nt: TGTGCCAGCAGTTACCGCAAGAGCTCCTACAATGAGCAGTTCTTC; cdr3_aa: CASSYRKSSYNEQFF
clone_size: NA; j_call: TRBJ2-2; v_call: TRBV11-3; cdr3_length: 14; d_call: TRBD1; cdr3_nt: TGTGCCAGCAGCGCGACAGGGGCCACCGGGGAGCTGTTTTTT; cdr3_aa: CASSATGATGELFF
clone_size: few; j_call: TRBJ1-1; v_call: TRBV2; cdr3_length: 12; d_call: NA; cdr3_nt: TGTGCCAGCAGTGAGGGGCAGGCTGAAGCTTTCTTT; cdr3_aa: CASSEGQAEAFF
clone_size: NA; j_call: TRBJ1-5; v_call: TRBV5-5; cdr3_length: 13; d_call: NA; cdr3_nt: TGTGCCAGCAGCACGGGACAAAATCAGCCCCAGCATTTT; cdr3_aa: CASSTGQNQPQHF
clone_size: few; j_call: TRBJ2-7; v_call: TRBV27; cdr3_length: 16; d_call: TRBD2; cdr3_nt: TGTGCCAGCAGCCGACCCGGGACTAGCGGAACCTACGAGCAGTACTTC; cdr3_aa: CASSRPGTSGTYEQYF
clone_size: few; j_call: TRBJ1-1; v_call: TRBV2; cdr3_length: 15; d_call: TRBD1; cdr3_nt: TGTGCCAGCAGGGAGACAGGGGTAAGGGGCACTGAAGCTTTCTTT; cdr3_aa: CASRETGVRGTEAFF
clone_size: NA; j_call: TRBJ1-2; v_call: TRBV7-9; cdr3_length: 15; d_call: TRBD1; cdr3_nt: TGTGCCAGCAGCAACAATGCGGACAGGAATCGGGGCTACACCTTC; cdr3_aa: CASSNNADRNRGYTF
clone_size: few; j_call: TRBJ2-3; v_call: TRBV7-6; cdr3_length: 13; d_call: NA; cdr3_nt: TGTGCCAGCAGCTTCCAGGGCACAGATACGCAGTATTTT; cdr3_aa: CASSFQGTDTQYF
clone_size: few; j_call: TRBJ2-5; v_call: TRBV7-2; cdr3_length: 16; d_call: NA; cdr3_nt: TGTGCCAGCAGCCCCTTAGGGGGGGGAGTTCAAGAGACCCAGTACTTC; cdr3_aa: CASSPLGGGVQETQYF
clone_size: NA; j_call: TRBJ1-2; v_call: TRBV6-5; cdr3_length: 14; d_call: NA; cdr3_nt: TGTGCCAGCAGTTACTTGGACAGTAACTATGGCTACACCTTC; cdr3_aa: CASSYLDSNYGYTF
clone_size: NA; j_call: TRBJ2-5; v_call: TRBV11-2; cdr3_length: 15; d_call: NA; cdr3_nt: TGTGCCAGCAGCTTAAGAAGACAGACTCAAGAGACCCAGTACTTC; cdr3_aa: CASSLRRQTQETQYF
clone_size: once; j_call: TRBJ2-7; v_call: TRBV2; cdr3_length: 15; d_call: TRBD2; cdr3_nt: TGTGCCAGCAAGGTGGGGGGACTAGCAACCTACGAGCAGTACTTC; cdr3_aa: CASKVGGLATYEQYF
clone_size: NA; j_call: TRBJ2-6; v_call: TRBV7-7; cdr3_length: 16; d_call: TRBD2; cdr3_nt: TGTGCCAGCAGCCCAGGGACTAGCTCTGGGGCCAACGTCCTGACTTTC; cdr3_aa: CASSPGTSSGANVLTF
clone_size: NA; j_call: TRBJ1-5; v_call: TRBV29-1; cdr3_length: 12; d_call: NA; cdr3_nt: TGCAGCATTGCCGGGATCAATCAGCCCCAGCATTTT; cdr3_aa: CSIAGINQPQHF
clone_size: NA; j_call: TRBJ2-6; v_call: TRBV14; cdr3_length: 15; d_call: TRBD2; cdr3_nt: TGTGCCAGCAGCCACGGGGGGGGTCGGGCCAACGTCCTGACTTTC; cdr3_aa: CASSHGGGRANVLTF
clone_size: NA; j_call: TRBJ1-6; v_call: TRBV7-9; cdr3_length: 14; d_call: TRBD1; cdr3_nt: TGTGCCAGCAGCCAAGACAGGGGGAATTCACCCCTCCACTTT; cdr3_aa: CASSQDRGNSPLHF
clone_size: once; j_call: TRBJ2-3; v_call: TRBV5-4; cdr3_length: 11; d_call: NA; cdr3_nt: TGTGCCAGCAGCCGAGGTGATACGCAGTATTTT; cdr3_aa: CASSRGDTQYF
clone_size: NA; j_call: TRBJ2-7; v_call: TRBV7-9; cdr3_length: 15; d_call: TRBD1; cdr3_nt: TGTGCCAGCAGCCAGACCCGGGACAGGGGGTACGAGCAGTACTTC; cdr3_aa: CASSQTRDRGYEQYF
clone_size: NA; j_call: TRBJ2-2; v_call: TRBV30; cdr3_length: 15; d_call: TRBD1; cdr3_nt: TGTGCCTGGAATGGGGGACAGGGAGCGACCGGGGAGCTGTTTTTT; cdr3_aa: CAWNGGQGATGELFF
clone_size: NA; j_call: TRBJ2-7; v_call: TRBV2; cdr3_length: 16; d_call: NA; cdr3_nt: TGTGCCAGCAGTTACCTTACAGGGAACCAAGAGTACGAGCAGTACTTC; cdr3_aa: CASSYLTGNQEYEQYF
clone_size: NA; j_call: TRBJ1-1; v_call: TRBV5-5; cdr3_length: 15; d_call: NA; cdr3_nt: TGTGCCAGCAGCTTGGACCCGGGGTGGAACACTGAAGCTTTCTTT; cdr3_aa: CASSLDPGWNTEAFF
clone_size: few; j_call: TRBJ1-2; v_call: TRBV30; cdr3_length: 14; d_call: NA; cdr3_nt: TGTGCCTGGAGTCCTCCCCCGCAGGGTGGGGGCTACACCTTC; cdr3_aa: CAWSPPPQGGGYTF
clone_size: NA; j_call: TRBJ1-6; v_call: TRBV7-2; cdr3_length: 14; d_call: TRBD1; cdr3_nt: TGTGCCAGCAGCTACCGGGACAGGGCCTCACCCCTCCACTTT; cdr3_aa: CASSYRDRASPLHF
clone_size: NA; j_call: TRBJ2-1; v_call: TRBV7-9; cdr3_length: 12; d_call: TRBD2; cdr3_nt: TGTTCCAGCAGCTCGCCGGGACTAGGGGAGTTCTTC; cdr3_aa: CSSSSPGLGEFF
clone_size: NA; j_call: TRBJ1-5; v_call: TRBV21-1; cdr3_length: 15; d_call: NA; cdr3_nt: TGTGCCAGCACCCAAAGACAGGACGAAAATCAGCCCCAGCATTTT; cdr3_aa: CASTQRQDENQPQHF
clone_size: NA; j_call: TRBJ2-1; v_call: TRBV28; cdr3_length: 14; d_call: NA; cdr3_nt: TGTGCCAGCAGATGGACAGCGATGAACAATGAGCAGTTCTTC; cdr3_aa: CASRWTAMNNEQFF
clone_size: NA; j_call: TRBJ2-5; v_call: TRBV4-1; cdr3_length: 14; d_call: NA; cdr3_nt: TGCGCCAGCAGCCAATGGACAGACCAAGAGACCCAGTACTTC; cdr3_aa: CASSQWTDQETQYF
clone_size: NA; j_call: TRBJ2-2; v_call: TRBV18; cdr3_length: 15; d_call: TRBD1; cdr3_nt: TGTGCCAGCTCACCAGGGACAGGCAACACCGGGGAGCTGTTTTTT; cdr3_aa: CASSPGTGNTGELFF
clone_size: NA; j_call: TRBJ2-5; v_call: TRBV5-4; cdr3_length: 14; d_call: TRBD1; cdr3_nt: TGTGCCAGCAGCCGACAGGGGGCTGTGGAGACCCAGTACTTC; cdr3_aa: CASSRQGAVETQYF
clone_size: few; j_call: TRBJ2-7; v_call: TRBV5-1; cdr3_length: 16; d_call: TRBD2; cdr3_nt: TGCGCCAGCAGCATCGAGGGAACTAGCGGGACCTACGAGCAGTACTTC; cdr3_aa: CASSIEGTSGTYEQYF
clone_size: NA; j_call: TRBJ2-2; v_call: TRBV5-6; cdr3_length: 17; d_call: NA; cdr3_nt: TGTGCCAGCAGCGCGCCAATAGGAGTTGCGAACACCGGGGAGCTGTTTTTT; cdr3_aa: CASSAPIGVANTGELFF
clone_size: NA; j_call: TRBJ2-1; v_call: TRBV30; cdr3_length: 13; d_call: TRBD2; cdr3_nt: TGTGCCTGGAGGGGCGGACTAGCGGGAGACGAGTTCTTC; cdr3_aa: CAWRGGLAGDEFF
clone_size: once; j_call: TRBJ2-6; v_call: TRBV6-6; cdr3_length: 14; d_call: NA; cdr3_nt: TGTGCCAGCAGTTCCCTCTCTGGGGCCAACGTCCTGACTTTC; cdr3_aa: CASSSLSGANVLTF
clone_size: NA; j_call: TRBJ1-2; v_call: TRBV5-1; cdr3_length: 15; d_call: NA; cdr3_nt: TGCGCCAGCAGCTTGTGGCAGGGCGAAAACTATGGCTACACCTTC; cdr3_aa: CASSLWQGENYGYTF
clone_size: once; j_call: TRBJ2-7; v_call: TRBV10-1; cdr3_length: 16; d_call: NA; cdr3_nt: TGCGCCAACGGAAAGGAGTTGTGGGGGGACTCCTACGAGCAGTACTTC; cdr3_aa: CANGKELWGDSYEQYF
clone_size: few; j_call: TRBJ2-2; v_call: TRBV5-5; cdr3_length: 14; d_call: NA; cdr3_nt: TGTGCCAGCAGCTTGTTAATAAACACCGGGGAGCTGTTTTTT; cdr3_aa: CASSLLINTGELFF
clone_size: NA; j_call: TRBJ1-1; v_call: TRBV18; cdr3_length: 14; d_call: TRBD1; cdr3_nt: TGTGCCAGCTCAACCGGACAGGGAGGGACTGAAGCTTTCTTT; cdr3_aa: CASSTGQGGTEAFF
clone_size: few; j_call: TRBJ1-1; v_call: TRBV6-5; cdr3_length: 11; d_call: NA; cdr3_nt: TGTGCCAGCAACCAAGGGGGAGAAGCTTTCTTT; cdr3_aa: CASNQGGEAFF
clone_size: few; j_call: TRBJ2-7; v_call: TRBV7-2; cdr3_length: 16; d_call: TRBD1; cdr3_nt: TGTGCCAGCAGCTTAGTAGGACAGGGGGTTTCCTACGAGCAGTACTTC; cdr3_aa: CASSLVGQGVSYEQYF
clone_size: NA; j_call: TRBJ2-2; v_call: TRBV7-9; cdr3_length: 15; d_call: TRBD1; cdr3_nt: TGTGCCAGCGCCTCAGGACAGGGGAACACCGGGGAGCTGTTTTTT; cdr3_aa: CASASGQGNTGELFF
clone_size: few; j_call: TRBJ2-1; v_call: TRBV6-4; cdr3_length: 17; d_call: TRBD1; cdr3_nt: TGTGCCAGCAGTACCCGGGACAGGGGTTCCATCGGCAATGAGCAGTTCTTC; cdr3_aa: CASSTRDRGSIGNEQFF
clone_size: few; j_call: TRBJ2-3; v_call: TRBV5-6; cdr3_length: 13; d_call: NA; cdr3_nt: TGTGCCAGCAGTCGCGTCCTCACAGATACGCAGTATTTT; cdr3_aa: CASSRVLTDTQYF
clone_size: NA; j_call: TRBJ2-7; v_call: TRBV2; cdr3_length: 15; d_call: TRBD2; cdr3_nt: TGTGCCAGCAGTGAAAGGACTAGCGGGGGCTACGAGCAGTACTTC; cdr3_aa: CASSERTSGGYEQYF
clone_size: NA; j_call: TRBJ2-3; v_call: TRBV6-1; cdr3_length: 14; d_call: NA; cdr3_nt: TGTGCCAGCCGTAAGGGGGTTTTAGAAGATACGCAGTATTTT; cdr3_aa: CASRKGVLEDTQYF
clone_size: NA; j_call: TRBJ1-6; v_call: TRBV7-2; cdr3_length: 15; d_call: NA; cdr3_nt: TGTGCCAGCAGCTTAGTGGGGCCCCTGGGTTCACCCCTCCACTTT; cdr3_aa: CASSLVGPLGSPLHF
clone_size: NA; j_call: TRBJ2-7; v_call: TRBV6-6; cdr3_length: 15; d_call: TRBD1; cdr3_nt: TGTGCCAGCAGTTTCCCGGGACAGGGGAACTACGAGCAGTACTTC; cdr3_aa: CASSFPGQGNYEQYF
clone_size: NA; j_call: TRBJ2-3; v_call: TRBV29-1; cdr3_length: 13; d_call: TRBD1; cdr3_nt: TGCAGCGTTGAGGGACAGGGAACAGATACGCAGTATTTT; cdr3_aa: CSVEGQGTDTQYF
clone_size: NA; j_call: TRBJ2-3; v_call: TRBV9; cdr3_length: 15; d_call: NA; cdr3_nt: TGTGCCAGCAGCGTAGGACCAGCGGGCACAGATACGCAGTATTTT; cdr3_aa: CASSVGPAGTDTQYF
clone_size: once; j_call: TRBJ1-1; v_call: TRBV29-1; cdr3_length: 13; d_call: NA; cdr3_nt: TGCAGCGTTGGGGGGGGACGAATTCATGAAGCTTTCTTT; cdr3_aa: CSVGGGRIHEAFF
clone_size: few; j_call: TRBJ1-2; v_call: TRBV5-1; cdr3_length: 13; d_call: TRBD1; cdr3_nt: TGCGCCAGCAGCACCGGACAGGGCTATGGCTACACCTTC; cdr3_aa: CASSTGQGYGYTF
clone_size: few; j_call: TRBJ1-4; v_call: TRBV5-1; cdr3_length: 13; d_call: TRBD1; cdr3_nt: TGCGCCAGCAGCTGGGACAGTAATGAAAAACTGTTTTTT; cdr3_aa: CASSWDSNEKLFF
clone_size: NA; j_call: TRBJ2-2; v_call: TRBV7-8; cdr3_length: 15; d_call: TRBD1; cdr3_nt: TGTGCCAGCACCACACCGGGACAGCTTACCGGGGAGCTGTTTTTT; cdr3_aa: CASTTPGQLTGELFF